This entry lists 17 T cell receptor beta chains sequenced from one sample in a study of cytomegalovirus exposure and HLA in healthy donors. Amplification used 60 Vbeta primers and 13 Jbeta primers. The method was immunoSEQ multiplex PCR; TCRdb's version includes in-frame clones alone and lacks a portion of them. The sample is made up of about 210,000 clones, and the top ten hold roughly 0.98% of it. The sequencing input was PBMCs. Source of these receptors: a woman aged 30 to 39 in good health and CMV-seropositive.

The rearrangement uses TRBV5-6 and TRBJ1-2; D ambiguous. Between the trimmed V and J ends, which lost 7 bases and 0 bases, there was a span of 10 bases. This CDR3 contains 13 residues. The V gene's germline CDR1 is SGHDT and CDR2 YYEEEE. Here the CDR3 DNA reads TGTGCCAGCCACCAGACACCTAACTATGGCTACACCTTC. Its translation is CASHQTPNYGYTF. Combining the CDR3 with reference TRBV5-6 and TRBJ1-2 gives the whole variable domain DAGVTQSPTHLIKTRGQQVTLRCSPKSGHDTVSWYQQALGQGPQFIFQYYEEEERQRGNFPDRFSGHQFPNYSSELNVNALLLGDSALYLCASHQTPNYGYTFGSGTRLTVV.

As DNA, the CDR3 is TGTGCCAGCAGTTACCAGGTGTCCTACTCCTACGAGCAGTACTTC. This codes for CASSYQVSYSYEQYF. This chain uses TRBV6-5 with TRBJ2-7; D is unclear. The germline V gene encodes CDR1 MNHEY and CDR2 SVGAGI. The CDR3 spans 15 residues. The germline V and J ends were trimmed by 2 bases and 0 bases, with 11 bases remaining between them.

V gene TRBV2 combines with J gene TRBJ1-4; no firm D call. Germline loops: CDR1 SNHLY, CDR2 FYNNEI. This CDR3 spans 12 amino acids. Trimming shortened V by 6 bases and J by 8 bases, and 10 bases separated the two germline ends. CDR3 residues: CASRGVEEKLFF. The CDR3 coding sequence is TGTGCCAGCAGGGGCGTTGAAGAAAAACTGTTTTTT.

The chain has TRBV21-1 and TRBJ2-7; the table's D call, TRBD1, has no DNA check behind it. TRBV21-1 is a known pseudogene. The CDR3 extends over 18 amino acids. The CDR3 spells CASSSGGANPSCAYEQYF. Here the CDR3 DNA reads TGTGCCAGCAGCTCAGGGGGCGCGAATCCTTCTTGCGCCTACGAGCAGTACTTC.

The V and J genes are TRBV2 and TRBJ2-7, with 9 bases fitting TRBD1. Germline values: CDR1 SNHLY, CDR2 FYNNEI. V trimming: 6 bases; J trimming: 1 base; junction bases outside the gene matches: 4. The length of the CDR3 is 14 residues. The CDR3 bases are TGTGCCAGCAGGGACAGGGGTGGTTCCTACGAGCAGTACTTC. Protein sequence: CASRDRGGSYEQYF.

The DNA for the CDR3 is TGTGCCAGCAGCGGAGACAGGAACACTGAAGCTTTCTTT. Protein sequence: CASSGDRNTEAFF. This chain connects TRBV5-4 to TRBJ1-1; a possible D gene is TRBD1 (5 bases). Trimming left V 4 bases short and J 1 base short, with 8 bases between. CDR1 SGHNT and CDR2 YYREEE come from the germline V gene (reference sequence). CDR3 length: 13 amino acids.

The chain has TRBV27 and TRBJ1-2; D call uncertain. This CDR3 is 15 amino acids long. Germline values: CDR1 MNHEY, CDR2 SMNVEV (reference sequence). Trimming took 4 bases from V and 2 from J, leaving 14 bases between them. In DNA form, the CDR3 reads TGTGCCAGCAGTTCTTCTTTACACATGAACTATGGCTACACCTTC. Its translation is CASSSSLHMNYGYTF.

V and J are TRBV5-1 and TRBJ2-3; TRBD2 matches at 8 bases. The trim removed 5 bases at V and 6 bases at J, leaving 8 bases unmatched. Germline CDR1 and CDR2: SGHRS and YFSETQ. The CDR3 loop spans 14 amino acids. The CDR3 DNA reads TGCGCCAGCAGTCCGGGACTAGTCACGGATACGCAGTATTTT. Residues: CASSPGLVTDTQYF.

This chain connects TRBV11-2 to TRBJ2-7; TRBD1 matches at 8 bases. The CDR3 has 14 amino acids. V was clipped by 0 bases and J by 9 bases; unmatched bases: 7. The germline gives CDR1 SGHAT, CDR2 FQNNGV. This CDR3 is CASSLDRQGLGQYF. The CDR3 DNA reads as TGTGCCAGCAGCTTAGATCGACAGGGGCTAGGGCAGTACTTC.

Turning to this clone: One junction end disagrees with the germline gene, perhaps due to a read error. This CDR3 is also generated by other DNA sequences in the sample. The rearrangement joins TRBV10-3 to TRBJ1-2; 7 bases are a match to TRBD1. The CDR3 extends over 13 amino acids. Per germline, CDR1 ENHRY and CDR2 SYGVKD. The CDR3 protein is CAITLDRSYGYTF. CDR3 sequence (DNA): TGCGCCATCACCTTGGACAGGAGTTATGGCTACACCTTC.

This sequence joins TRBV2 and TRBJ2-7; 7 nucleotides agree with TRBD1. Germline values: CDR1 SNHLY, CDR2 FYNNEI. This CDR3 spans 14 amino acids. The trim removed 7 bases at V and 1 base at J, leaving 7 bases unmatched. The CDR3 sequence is CASNRDSGSYEQYF. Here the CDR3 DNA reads TGTGCCAGCAACCGGGACAGCGGATCCTACGAGCAGTACTTC.

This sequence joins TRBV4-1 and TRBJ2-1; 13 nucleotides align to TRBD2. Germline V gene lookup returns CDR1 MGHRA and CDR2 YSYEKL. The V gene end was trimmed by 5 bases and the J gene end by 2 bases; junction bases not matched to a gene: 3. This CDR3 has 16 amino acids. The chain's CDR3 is CASSDTSGRAYNEQFF. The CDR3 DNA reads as TGCGCCAGCAGCGATACTAGCGGGAGGGCCTACAATGAGCAGTTCTTC.

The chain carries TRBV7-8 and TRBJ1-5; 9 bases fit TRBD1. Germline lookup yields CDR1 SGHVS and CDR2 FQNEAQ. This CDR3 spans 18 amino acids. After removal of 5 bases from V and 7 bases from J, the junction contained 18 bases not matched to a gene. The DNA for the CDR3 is TGTGCCAGCAGCCCAAACGGAGGAAACACAGGGGGCAGGCAGCCCCAGCATTTT. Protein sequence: CASSPNGGNTGGRQPQHF.

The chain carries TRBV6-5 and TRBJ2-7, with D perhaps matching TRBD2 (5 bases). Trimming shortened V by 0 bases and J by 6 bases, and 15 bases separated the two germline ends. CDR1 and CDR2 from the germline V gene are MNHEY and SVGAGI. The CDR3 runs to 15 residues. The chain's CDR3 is CASSYSEREVLEQYF. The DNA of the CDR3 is TGTGCCAGCAGTTACTCTGAACGGGAAGTGCTCGAGCAGTACTTC.

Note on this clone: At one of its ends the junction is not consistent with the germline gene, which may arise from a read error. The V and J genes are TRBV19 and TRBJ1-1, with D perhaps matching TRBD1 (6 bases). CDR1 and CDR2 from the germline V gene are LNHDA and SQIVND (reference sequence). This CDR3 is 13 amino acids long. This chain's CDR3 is CAGSPTGTTEAFF. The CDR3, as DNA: TGTGCCGGTAGTCCCACAGGGACAACTGAAGCTTTCTTT.

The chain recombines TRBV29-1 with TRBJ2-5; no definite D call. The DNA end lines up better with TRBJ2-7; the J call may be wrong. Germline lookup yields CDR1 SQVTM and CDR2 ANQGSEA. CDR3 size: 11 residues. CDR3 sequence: CSVDRGSEQYF. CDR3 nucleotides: TGCAGCGTTGACCGCGGATCCGAGCAGTACTTC.

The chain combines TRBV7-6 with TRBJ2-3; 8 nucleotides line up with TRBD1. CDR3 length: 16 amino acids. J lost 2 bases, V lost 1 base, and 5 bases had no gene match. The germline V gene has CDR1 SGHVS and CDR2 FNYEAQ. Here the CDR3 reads CASSLVGQGATDTQYF. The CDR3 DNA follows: TGTGCCAGCAGCTTAGTAGGCCAGGGGGCCACAGATACGCAGTATTTT.